This TCR beta chain derives from a study of blood T cell repertoires in COVID-19. On the study more broadly: From T cells, B-cell-depleted T cells, or PBMCs came the material, which was cDNA or gDNA.

As originally analysed: Amplification from reference gene primers served as the basis for estimated nucleated cell counts. Generated by immunoSEQ multiplex PCR, the TCRdb table keeps only in-frame clones and is missing some. V and J calls and clone size are copied from that table; D and trimming were computed from the DNA. Of 250,000 to 300,000 clones in the sample, around 91% were seen once. The V end was cut by 3 bases, the J end by 0 bases, with 8 bases between. This CDR3 has 15 residues. Germline V gene sequence: CDR1 LGHDT, CDR2 YNNKEL (reference sequence). V usage is TRBV3-1 (or the pseudogene TRBV3-2) and J usage is TRBJ2-2; no firm D call. This sequence was found in a woman aged 55-69 years with acute or convalescent COVID-19. The sequencing input was peripheral blood. The CDR3 nucleotides are TGTGCCAGCAGCCACCCAACGGCGAACACCGGGGAGCTGTTTTTT. Translated: CASSHPTANTGELFF.